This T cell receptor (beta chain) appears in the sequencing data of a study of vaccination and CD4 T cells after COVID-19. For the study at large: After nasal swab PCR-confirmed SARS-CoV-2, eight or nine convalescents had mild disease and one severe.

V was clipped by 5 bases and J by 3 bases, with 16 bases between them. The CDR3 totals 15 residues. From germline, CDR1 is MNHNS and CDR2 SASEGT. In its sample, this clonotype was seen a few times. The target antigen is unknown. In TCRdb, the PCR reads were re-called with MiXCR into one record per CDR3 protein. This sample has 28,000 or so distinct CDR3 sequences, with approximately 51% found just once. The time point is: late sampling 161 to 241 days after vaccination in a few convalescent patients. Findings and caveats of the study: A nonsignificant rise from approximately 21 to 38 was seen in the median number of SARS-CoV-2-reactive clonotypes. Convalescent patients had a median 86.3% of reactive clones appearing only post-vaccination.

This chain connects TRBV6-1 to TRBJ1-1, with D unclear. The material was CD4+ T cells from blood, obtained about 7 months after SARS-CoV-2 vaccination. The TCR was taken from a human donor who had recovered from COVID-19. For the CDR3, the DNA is TGTGCCAGCAGTACCCGAATAGCCCCCCACACTGAAGCTTTCTTT. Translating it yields CASSTRIAPHTEAFF.